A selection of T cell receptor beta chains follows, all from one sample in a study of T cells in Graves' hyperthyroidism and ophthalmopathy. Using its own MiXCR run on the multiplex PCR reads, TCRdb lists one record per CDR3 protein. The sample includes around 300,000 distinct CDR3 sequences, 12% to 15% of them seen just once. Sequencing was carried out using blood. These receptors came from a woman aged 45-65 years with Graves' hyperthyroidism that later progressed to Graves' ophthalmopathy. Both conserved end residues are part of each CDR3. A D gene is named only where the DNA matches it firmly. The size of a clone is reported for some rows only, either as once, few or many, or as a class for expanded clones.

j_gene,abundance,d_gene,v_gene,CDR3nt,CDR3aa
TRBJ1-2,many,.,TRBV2,TGTGCCAGCAGTTCGGCAGGGAGATGGGATGGCTACACCTTC,CASSSAGRWDGYTF
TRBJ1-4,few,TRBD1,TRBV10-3,TGTGCCACAACAACCGGGACAGCTAATGAAAAACTGTTTTTT,CATTTGTANEKLFF
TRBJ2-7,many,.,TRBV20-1,TGCAGTGGTGGCTATGGGTACGAGCAGTACTTC,CSGGYGYEQYF
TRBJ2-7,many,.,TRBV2,TGTGCCAGCAAAAAGGAGCCGGAAGGACCCTACGAGCAGTACTTC,CASKKEPEGPYEQYF
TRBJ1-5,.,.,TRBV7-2,TGTGCCAGCAGCTTAAAGGAGGGAGATTCTAATCAGCCCCAGCATTTT,CASSLKEGDSNQPQHF
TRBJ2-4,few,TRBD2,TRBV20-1,TGCAGTGCTGTGACGGGAGGGGTTAACATTCAGTACTTC,CSAVTGGVNIQYF
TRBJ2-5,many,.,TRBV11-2,TGTGCCAGCAGCTTAGGGTTTGCCGGGGAGACCCAGTACTTC,CASSLGFAGETQYF
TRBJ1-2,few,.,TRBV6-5,TGTGCCAGCAGTTACTGGCCGGGCGGGTTTGGCTACACCTTC,CASSYWPGGFGYTF
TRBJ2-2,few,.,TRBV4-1,TGCGCCAGCTCCCGCCTAGGGGGAACCGGGGAGCTGTTTTTT,CASSRLGGTGELFF
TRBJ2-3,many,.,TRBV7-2,TGTGCCAGCAGCTTTGTGGGGCGACTCACAGATACGCAGTATTTT,CASSFVGRLTDTQYF
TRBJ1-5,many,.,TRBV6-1,TGTGCCAGCAGTTGGGGATCTAGCAATCAGCCCCAGCATTTT,CASSWGSSNQPQHF
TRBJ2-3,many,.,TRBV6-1,TGTGCCAGCAGCAACCTTCCCCCGACTAGACATAACACAGATACGCAGTATTTT,CASSNLPPTRHNTDTQYF
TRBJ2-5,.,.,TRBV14,TGTGCCAGCAGCCGGATGGGACCACGCGAGACCCAGTACTTC,CASSRMGPRETQYF
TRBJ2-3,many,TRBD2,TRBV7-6,TGTGCCAGCACATTAACGGGGGGGAGAGATACGCAGTATTTT,CASTLTGGRDTQYF
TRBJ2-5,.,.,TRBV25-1,TGTGCCAGCAGTGAATCCTTTCGGACGGGAACCCAGTACTTC,CASSESFRTGTQYF
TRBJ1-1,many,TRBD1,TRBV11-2,TGTGCCAGCAGCCCTGGACAGGGCACTGAAGCTTTCTTT,CASSPGQGTEAFF
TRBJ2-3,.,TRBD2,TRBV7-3,TGTGCCAGCAGCCCCGGCGGGAGTGAGACAGATACGCAGTATTTT,CASSPGGSETDTQYF
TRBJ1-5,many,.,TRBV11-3,TGTGCCAGCAGCCTGCGGACAAACGATCAGCCCCAGCATTTT,CASSLRTNDQPQHF
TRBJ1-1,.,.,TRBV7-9,TGTGTCAGCAGCTTACGACCCGAGGCTGAGGCTTTCTTT,CVSSLRPEAEAFF
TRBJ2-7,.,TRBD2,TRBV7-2,TGTGCCAGCAGCTTAGTTGGAGCGGGGAGTTACTCCTACGAGCAGTACTTC,CASSLVGAGSYSYEQYF
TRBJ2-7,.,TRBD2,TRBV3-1,TGTGCCAGCAGCCACGGACAGGGACTAGCGGGGGAAGAGCAGTACTTC,CASSHGQGLAGEEQYF
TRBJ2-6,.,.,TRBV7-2,TGTGCCAGCAGCTTAGCTCCACAGGGCTCTGGGGCCAACGTCCTGACTTTC,CASSLAPQGSGANVLTF
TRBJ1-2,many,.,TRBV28,TGTGCCAGCAGGCGGTATGACGGCTACACCTTC,CASRRYDGYTF